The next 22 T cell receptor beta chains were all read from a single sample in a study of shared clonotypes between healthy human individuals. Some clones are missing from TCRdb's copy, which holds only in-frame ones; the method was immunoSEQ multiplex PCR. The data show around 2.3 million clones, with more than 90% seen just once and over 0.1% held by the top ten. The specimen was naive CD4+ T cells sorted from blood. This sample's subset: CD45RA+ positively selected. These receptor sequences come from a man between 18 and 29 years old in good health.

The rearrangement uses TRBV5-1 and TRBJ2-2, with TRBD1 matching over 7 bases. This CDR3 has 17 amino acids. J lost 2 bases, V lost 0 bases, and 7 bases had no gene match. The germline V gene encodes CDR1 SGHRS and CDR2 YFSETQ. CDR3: CASSLEGGDGNTGELFF. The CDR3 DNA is TGCGCCAGCAGCTTGGAAGGGGGCGATGGTAACACCGGGGAGCTGTTTTTT. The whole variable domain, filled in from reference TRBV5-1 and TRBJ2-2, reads KAGVTQTPRYLIKTRGQQVTLSCSPISGHRSVSWYQQTPGQGLQFLFEYFSETQRNKGNFPGRFSGRQFSNSRSEMNVSTLELGDSALYLCASSLEGGDGNTGELFFGEGSRLTVL.

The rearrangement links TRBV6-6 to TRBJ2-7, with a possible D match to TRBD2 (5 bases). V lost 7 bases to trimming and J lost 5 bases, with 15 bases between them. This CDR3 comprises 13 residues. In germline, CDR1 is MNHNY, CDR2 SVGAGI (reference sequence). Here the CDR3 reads CASTAPGNHEQYF. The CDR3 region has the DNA TGTGCCAGCACCGCCCCGGGGAACCACGAGCAGTACTTC.

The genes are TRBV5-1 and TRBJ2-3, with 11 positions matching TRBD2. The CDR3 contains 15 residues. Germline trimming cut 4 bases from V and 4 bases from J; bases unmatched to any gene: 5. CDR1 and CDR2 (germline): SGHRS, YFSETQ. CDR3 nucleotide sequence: TGCGCCAGCAGCCCGGCGACTAGCGGGGCAGATACGCAGTATTTT. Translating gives CASSPATSGADTQYF.

The CDR3 protein is CAISEVGKAPYGYTF. CDR3 nucleotides: TGTGCCATCAGTGAGGTGGGGAAGGCGCCCTATGGCTACACCTTC. This chain joins TRBV10-3 and TRBJ1-2; no reliable D call. The germline gives CDR1 ENHRY, CDR2 SYGVKD. This CDR3 has 15 residues. Trimming shortened V by 2 bases and J by 4 bases, and 14 bases separated the two germline ends.

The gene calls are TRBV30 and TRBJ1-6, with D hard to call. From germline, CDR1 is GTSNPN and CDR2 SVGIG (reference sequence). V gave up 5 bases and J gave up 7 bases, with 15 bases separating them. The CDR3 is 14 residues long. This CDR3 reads CAWHLNIRNSPLHF. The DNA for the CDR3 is TGTGCCTGGCACCTCAATATTAGAAATTCACCCCTCCACTTT.

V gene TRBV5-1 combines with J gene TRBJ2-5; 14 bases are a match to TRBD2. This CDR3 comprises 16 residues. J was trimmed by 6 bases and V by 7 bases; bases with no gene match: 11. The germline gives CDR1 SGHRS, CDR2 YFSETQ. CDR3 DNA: TGCGCCAGCGGGACTAGCGGGAGATTGGGGGAGAAGACCCAGTACTTC. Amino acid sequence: CASGTSGRLGEKTQYF.

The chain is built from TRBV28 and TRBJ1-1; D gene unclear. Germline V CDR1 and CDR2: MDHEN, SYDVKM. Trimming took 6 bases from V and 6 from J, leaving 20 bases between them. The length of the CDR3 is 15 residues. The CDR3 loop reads CASSLRSNLVPEAFF. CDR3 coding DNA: TGTGCCAGCAGCCTCCGGTCCAATCTCGTACCTGAAGCTTTCTTT.

The CDR3: CASRFRDRDNQPQHF. CDR3 coding DNA: TGTGCCAGCAGGTTCCGGGACAGGGACAATCAGCCCCAGCATTTT. The chain has TRBV5-8 and TRBJ1-5, with 9 bases that match TRBD1. With V trimmed by 5 bases and J by 3 bases, 6 bases remained unmatched. Germline CDR1 is SGHTS and CDR2 is YDEGEE. This CDR3 region has 15 residues.

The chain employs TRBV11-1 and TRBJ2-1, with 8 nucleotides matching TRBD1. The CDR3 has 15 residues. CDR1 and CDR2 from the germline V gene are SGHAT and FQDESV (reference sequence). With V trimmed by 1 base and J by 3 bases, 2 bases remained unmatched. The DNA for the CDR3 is TGTGCCAGCAGCTTAGGGACAGGGTACTACAATGAGCAGTTCTTC. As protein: CASSLGTGYYNEQFF.

CDR3 sequence: CASSIDPGAIRQYF. For the CDR3, the DNA is TGTGCCAGTAGTATAGATCCAGGGGCGATAAGGCAGTATTTT. This sequence joins TRBV19 and TRBJ2-3; D is possibly TRBD1 (6 bases). Germline V gene lookup returns CDR1 LNHDA and CDR2 SQIVND (reference sequence). This CDR3 is built from 14 residues. With 0 bases removed from V and 11 bases from J, the gap between germline ends came to 15 bases.

The CDR3 DNA follows: TGTGCCATCAGTGGTGCCAGTAGCGGGAGCTACGAGCAGTACTTC. Translating it yields CAISGASSGSYEQYF. J is TRBJ2-7 and V is TRBV10-3; 9 bases are a match to TRBD2. V trimming: 4 bases; J trimming: 3 bases; junction bases outside the gene matches: 7. The CDR3 length is 15 residues. Germline V CDR1 and CDR2: ENHRY, SYGVKD.

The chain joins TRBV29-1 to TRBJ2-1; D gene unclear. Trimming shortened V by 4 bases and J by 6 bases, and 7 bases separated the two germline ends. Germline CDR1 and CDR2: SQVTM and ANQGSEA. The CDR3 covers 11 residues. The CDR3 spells CSVGTSNEQFF. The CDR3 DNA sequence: TGCAGCGTTGGAACAAGCAATGAGCAGTTCTTC.

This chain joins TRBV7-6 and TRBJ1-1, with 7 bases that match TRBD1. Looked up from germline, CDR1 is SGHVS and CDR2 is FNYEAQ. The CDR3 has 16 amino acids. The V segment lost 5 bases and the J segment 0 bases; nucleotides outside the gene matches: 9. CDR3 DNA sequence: TGTGCCAGCAGCCAAACAGGGGCCGTCATGAACACTGAAGCTTTCTTT. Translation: CASSQTGAVMNTEAFF.

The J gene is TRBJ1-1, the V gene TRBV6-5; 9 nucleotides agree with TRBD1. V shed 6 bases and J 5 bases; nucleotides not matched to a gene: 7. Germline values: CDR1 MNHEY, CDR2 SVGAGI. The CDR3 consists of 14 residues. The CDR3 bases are TGTGCCAGCAGCCCAACAGGGGGCCGGACTGAAGCTTTCTTT. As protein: CASSPTGGRTEAFF.

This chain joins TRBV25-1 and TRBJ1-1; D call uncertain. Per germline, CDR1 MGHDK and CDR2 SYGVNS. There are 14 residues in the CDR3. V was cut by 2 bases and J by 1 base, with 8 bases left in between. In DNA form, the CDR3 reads TGTGCCAGCAGTGAACCTGATACGAACACTGAAGCTTTCTTT. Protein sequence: CASSEPDTNTEAFF.

The CDR3 loop reads CASSLLLAGTSTDTQYF. CDR3 coding DNA: TGTGCCAGCAGCTTGCTATTAGCGGGTACTAGCACAGATACGCAGTATTTT. The chain links TRBV5-4 to TRBJ2-3, with TRBD2 matching 7 bases. V shed 1 base and J 0 bases; nucleotides not matched to a gene: 8. Germline values: CDR1 SGHNT, CDR2 YYREEE (reference sequence). This CDR3 region has 17 residues.

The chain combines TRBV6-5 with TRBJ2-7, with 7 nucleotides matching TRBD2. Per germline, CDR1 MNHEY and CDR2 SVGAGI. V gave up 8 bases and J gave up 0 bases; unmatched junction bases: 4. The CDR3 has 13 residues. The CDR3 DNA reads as TGTGCCAGCGGGTCTAGCGGCTCCTACGAGCAGTACTTC. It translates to CASGSSGSYEQYF.

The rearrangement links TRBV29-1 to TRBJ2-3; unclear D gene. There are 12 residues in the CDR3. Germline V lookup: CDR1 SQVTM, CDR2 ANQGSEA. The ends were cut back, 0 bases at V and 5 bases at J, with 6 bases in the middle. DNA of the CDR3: TGCAGCGTTGAAGAAGTAGGAGATACGCAGTATTTT. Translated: CSVEEVGDTQYF.

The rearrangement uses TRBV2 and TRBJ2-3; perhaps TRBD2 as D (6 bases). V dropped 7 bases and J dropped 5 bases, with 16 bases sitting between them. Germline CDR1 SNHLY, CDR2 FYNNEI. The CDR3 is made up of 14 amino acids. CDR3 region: CASTGRSGLDTQYF. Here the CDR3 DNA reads TGTGCCAGCACCGGTAGAAGCGGGCTAGATACGCAGTATTTT.

CDR3 sequence reads: CAWSGRGHEKLFF. The CDR3 nucleotides read TGTGCCTGGAGTGGCCGTGGTCATGAAAAACTGTTTTTT. The chain links TRBV30 to TRBJ1-4, with no clear D. CDR1 is GTSNPN, CDR2 SVGIG, per germline (reference sequence). Trimming removed 1 base from V and 6 bases from J, with 9 bases in between. CDR3 length: 13 residues.

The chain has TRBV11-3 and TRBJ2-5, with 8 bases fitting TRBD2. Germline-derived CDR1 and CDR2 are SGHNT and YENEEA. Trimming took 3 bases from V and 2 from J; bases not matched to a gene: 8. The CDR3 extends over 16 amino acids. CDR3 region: CASSFPGGPKQETQYF. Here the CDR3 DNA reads TGTGCCAGCAGCTTCCCGGGAGGGCCAAAACAAGAGACCCAGTACTTC. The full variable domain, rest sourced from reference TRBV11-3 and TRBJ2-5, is EAGVVQSPRYKIIEKKQPVAFWCNPISGHNTLYWYLQNLGQGPELLIRYENEEAVDDSQLPKDRFSAERLKGVDSTLKIQPAELGDSAVYLCASSFPGGPKQETQYFGPGTRLLVL.

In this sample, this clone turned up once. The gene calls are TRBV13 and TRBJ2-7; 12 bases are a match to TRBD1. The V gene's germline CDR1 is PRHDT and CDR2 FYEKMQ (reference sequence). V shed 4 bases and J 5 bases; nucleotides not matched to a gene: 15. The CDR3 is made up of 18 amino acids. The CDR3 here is CASSSLGKGQGAFHEQYF. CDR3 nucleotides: TGTGCCAGCAGCTCCCTTGGGAAGGGACAGGGGGCATTCCACGAGCAGTACTTC.